This T cell receptor (beta chain) was recorded in a study of technical replicates of blood from several donors. The sample holds one count of this clone. In germline, CDR1 is MNHEY, CDR2 SVGAGI. The CDR3 is made up of 15 amino acids. V lost 6 bases, J lost 11 bases, and 25 bases lay in between. Method: immunoSEQ multiplex PCR; TCRdb's copy keeps in-frame clones and lacks some. Among about 85,000 clones listed, about 94% were seen once. What was sequenced was T cells isolated from PBMCs. The chain carries TRBV6-5 and TRBJ1-2, with D perhaps TRBD1 (6 bases). This clonotype was obtained from a human donor in good health. The CDR3 sequence is CASSPTWTGTFSYTF. The CDR3 coding sequence is TGTGCCAGCAGCCCTACTTGGACCGGGACATTCTCGTACACCTTC.